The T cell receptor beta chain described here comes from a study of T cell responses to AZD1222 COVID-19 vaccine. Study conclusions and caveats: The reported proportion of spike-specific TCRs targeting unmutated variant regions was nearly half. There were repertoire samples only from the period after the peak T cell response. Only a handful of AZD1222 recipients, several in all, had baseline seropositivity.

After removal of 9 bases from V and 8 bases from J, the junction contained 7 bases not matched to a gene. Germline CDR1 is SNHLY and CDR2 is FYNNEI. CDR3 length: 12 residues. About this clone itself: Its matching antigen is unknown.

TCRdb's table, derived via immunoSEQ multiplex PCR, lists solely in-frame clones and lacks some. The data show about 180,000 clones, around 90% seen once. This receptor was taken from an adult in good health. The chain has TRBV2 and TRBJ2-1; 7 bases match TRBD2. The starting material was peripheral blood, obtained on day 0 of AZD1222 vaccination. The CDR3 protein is CARTGGRDEQFF. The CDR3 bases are TGTGCCAGGACGGGGGGAAGGGATGAGCAGTTCTTC.